The 21 T cell receptor beta chains presented below share a single source sample, sequenced in a study of cytomegalovirus exposure and HLA in healthy donors (dated by TCRdb to about 2017). Receptor libraries were prepared by the immunoSEQ multiplex PCR assay. For the multiplex PCR, a mixture combining 60 forward primers for TCR Vbeta segments and 13 reverse primers for TCR Jbeta segments was used. TCRdb took over this immuneACCESS table, retaining in-frame rearrangements with V and J assigned. Such tables are incomplete; in checked studies, under half of the missing clones stem from an unresolved V gene, and the remainder is unexplained. The sample profile shows about 98,000 clones; around 70% of them were found once. 0.95% to 1.5% of the sample is in the top ten clones. The sample taken for sequencing was PBMCs. These receptor sequences come from a female donor in good health and CMV-seronegative.

The CDR3 loop is CASSLNQNTGELFF. CDR3 nucleotides: TGTGCCAGCAGTTTAAATCAGAACACCGGGGAGCTGTTTTTT. The chain recombines TRBV27 with TRBJ2-2; no definite D call. The CDR3 has 14 residues. Trimming stripped 2 bases from V and 1 base from J, with 5 bases between. Germline V gene lookup returns CDR1 MNHEY and CDR2 SMNVEV (reference sequence).

The chain is built from TRBV7-9 and TRBJ1-1; no definite D call. V was trimmed by 3 bases and J by 4 bases, leaving 9 bases between them. Germline CDR1 is SEHNR and CDR2 is FQNEAQ (reference sequence). The CDR3 runs 13 residues. The CDR3 sequence: CASSFGEATEAFF. The DNA of the CDR3 is TGTGCCAGCAGCTTTGGGGAGGCCACTGAAGCTTTCTTT.

This clone was recorded a few times. The gene calls are TRBV4-1 and TRBJ2-7, with TRBD2 matching over 8 bases. This CDR3 contains 15 residues. The junction had 5 bases not matched to a gene; V was cut back by 4 bases and J by 0 bases. Germline-derived CDR1 and CDR2 are MGHRA and YSYEKL. The CDR3 DNA reads as TGCGCCAGCAGCCCCGAGCGGGGGAGCTCCTACGAGCAGTACTTC. This sequence encodes CASSPERGSSYEQYF.

The V and J genes are TRBV6-1 and TRBJ1-4; 9 bases map to TRBD1. Losses at the gene ends were 4 bases for V and 8 bases for J; bases not matched to a gene: 11. The CDR3 contains 16 residues. Germline V gene data show CDR1 as MNHNS and CDR2 as SASEGT. For the CDR3, the DNA is TGTGCCAGCAGTGTTCACCCCGGGACAGGGCAAGAAAAACTGTTTTTT. It yields the protein CASSVHPGTGQEKLFF.

The chain employs TRBV9 and TRBJ2-3; 7 nucleotides match TRBD2. The CDR3 runs to 15 residues. Germline CDR1 reads SGDLS; CDR2 reads YYNGEE. V was pared by 10 bases and J by 3 bases, with 14 bases of the junction left unmatched. The CDR3 reads CASPFRLARTDTQYF. CDR3 sequence (DNA): TGTGCCTCACCGTTCAGACTAGCCCGAACAGATACGCAGTATTTT.

This sequence joins TRBV5-6 and TRBJ1-6; 9 bases are a match to TRBD1. V trimming: 2 bases; J trimming: 7 bases; junction bases outside the gene matches: 1. Looked up from germline, CDR1 is SGHDT and CDR2 is YYEEEE. The CDR3 extends over 14 amino acids. CDR3 in DNA: TGTGCCAGCAGCTTAGACAGGGGGAATTCACCCCTCCACTTT. Residues: CASSLDRGNSPLHF.

V and J are TRBV5-1 and TRBJ1-2; 8 positions agree with TRBD1. Germline values: CDR1 SGHRS, CDR2 YFSETQ. CDR3 size: 13 residues. Losses at the gene ends were 4 bases for V and 6 bases for J; bases not matched to a gene: 5. DNA of the CDR3: TGCGCCAGCAGCCCCGTGGACAGGGATGGCTACACCTTC. It translates to CASSPVDRDGYTF.

As regards this clone: A junction boundary mismatches the germline segment, possibly from a read error. J is TRBJ2-7 and V is TRBV15; TRBD2 matches at 9 bases. The CDR3 loop spans 17 amino acids. CDR1 and CDR2 from the germline V gene are LNHNV and YYDKDF (reference sequence). CDR3 sequence: CVTSRDLFAGGNYEQYF. CDR3 in DNA: TGTGTCACCAGCAGAGATTTATTTGCGGGGGGGAACTACGAGCAGTACTTC.

This chain links TRBV2 with TRBJ2-1, with a tentative D call TRBD2 (5 bases). V lost 3 bases and J lost 4, with 13 bases in between. Germline V gene data show CDR1 as SNHLY and CDR2 as FYNNEI. The CDR3 covers 15 residues. CDR3 sequence (DNA): TGTGCCAGCAGTGACGAAGGGAGCGATTACAATGAGCAGTTCTTC. The encoded protein is CASSDEGSDYNEQFF.

The chain uses TRBV29-1 and TRBJ1-1, with 10 bases that match TRBD1. The germline gives CDR1 SQVTM, CDR2 ANQGSEA. V lost 6 bases to trimming and J lost 3 bases; unmatched junction nucleotides: 4. CDR3 length: 13 residues. The CDR3 here is CSVPDRGDTEAFF. The CDR3 DNA sequence: TGCAGCGTCCCGGACAGGGGGGACACTGAAGCTTTCTTT. Complete variable domain (other parts from reference TRBV29-1 and TRBJ1-1): SAVISQKPSRDICQRGTSLTIQCQVDSQVTMMFWYRQQPGQSLTLIATANQGSEATYESGFVIDKFPISRPNLTFSTLTVSNMSPEDSSIYLCSVPDRGDTEAFFGQGTRLTVV.

The J gene is TRBJ2-7, the V gene TRBV5-5; TRBD2 agrees at 8 bases. Germline V gives CDR1 SGHKS, CDR2 YYEKEE (reference sequence). The V and J ends lost 1 base and 6 bases, in that order; junction bases with no gene match: 12. This CDR3 comprises 16 residues. The CDR3 sequence: CASSLWSSGFSGEQYF. CDR3 sequence (DNA): TGTGCCAGCAGCTTGTGGTCTAGCGGGTTTTCCGGCGAGCAGTACTTC.

The rearrangement uses TRBV5-4 and TRBJ1-2; D gene unclear. Germline CDR1 SGHNT, CDR2 YYREEE (reference sequence). There are 15 residues in the CDR3. Trimming removed 2 bases at V and 6 bases at J, with 17 bases between. The CDR3 DNA is TGTGCCAGCAGCTTTCCTCGGGAGGGCGCCCATGGCTACACCTTC. Its translation is CASSFPREGAHGYTF.

The chain uses TRBV6-1 and TRBJ1-5; no reliable D call. The CDR3 is 14 amino acids. Trimming shortened V by 1 base and J by 5 bases, and 9 bases separated the two germline ends. Germline lookup yields CDR1 MNHNS and CDR2 SASEGT. The CDR3 spells CASSEGASYQPQHF. CDR3 nucleotide sequence: TGTGCCAGCAGTGAAGGAGCGTCTTATCAGCCCCAGCATTTT.

This chain connects TRBV2 to TRBJ1-1, with TRBD1 as a possible D gene (6 bases). CDR1 SNHLY and CDR2 FYNNEI come from the germline V gene. The V end was cut by 7 bases, the J end by 1 base, with 13 bases between. The CDR3 runs 14 residues. The CDR3 nucleotides are TGTGCCAGCATCCTACAGGGTGCGAACACTGAAGCTTTCTTT. It translates to CASILQGANTEAFF.

The J gene is TRBJ1-1, the V gene TRBV28; D not certain. CDR3 length equals 13 residues. Trimming left V 3 bases short and J 4 bases short, with 9 bases between. CDR1 and CDR2 from the germline V gene are MDHEN and SYDVKM. The CDR3 sequence is CASSLRDVTEAFF. DNA for the CDR3: TGTGCCAGCAGTTTGAGAGATGTCACTGAAGCTTTCTTT. The full variable domain, completed using reference TRBV28 and TRBJ1-1, is DVKVTQSSRYLVKRTGEKVFLECVQDMDHENMFWYRQDPGLGLRLIYFSYDVKMKEKGDIPEGYSVSREKKERFSLILESASTNQTSMYLCASSLRDVTEAFFGQGTRLTVV.

J is TRBJ1-5 and V is TRBV28; D gene ambiguous. Trimming removed 1 base at V and 0 bases at J, with 4 bases between. The CDR3 length is 14 residues. Germline CDR1 reads MDHEN; CDR2 reads SYDVKM. The CDR3 region is CASSLSLSNQPQHF. The DNA for the CDR3 is TGTGCCAGCAGTTTATCTCTTAGCAATCAGCCCCAGCATTTT.

J is TRBJ2-3 and V is TRBV5-4; 13 bases are a match to TRBD2. The germline gives CDR1 SGHNT, CDR2 YYREEE (reference sequence). This CDR3 has 16 residues. V dropped 1 base and J dropped 3; count of bases not matched to a gene: 2. Here the CDR3 reads CASSLRTSGGTDTQYF. CDR3 DNA: TGTGCCAGCAGCTTGAGGACTAGCGGGGGAACAGATACGCAGTATTTT.

Comment on this clone: A junction end diverges from the germline sequence, so it may reflect a read error. The chain combines TRBV7-7 with TRBJ2-1, with 10 bases that match TRBD2. From germline, CDR1 is SSHAT and CDR2 FNYEAQ (reference sequence). This CDR3 region has 16 residues. The CDR3 loop reads CASSLGSSGSGNEQFF. The CDR3 DNA follows: TGTGCTAGCAGCTTAGGTTCTAGCGGGAGTGGCAATGAGCAGTTCTTC.

The rearrangement joins TRBV5-1 to TRBJ2-7, with 8 bases aligning to TRBD2. Losses at the gene ends were 4 bases for V and 1 base for J; bases not matched to a gene: 4. The germline V gene encodes CDR1 SGHRS and CDR2 YFSETQ. The CDR3 runs 14 residues. The CDR3 is CASSRSGASYEQYF. The DNA of the CDR3 is TGCGCCAGCAGCCGTAGCGGGGCTTCCTACGAGCAGTACTTC.

This clone was recorded only once. V is TRBV27 and J is TRBJ1-2, with a possible D match to TRBD1 (5 bases). CDR1 MNHEY and CDR2 SMNVEV come from the germline V gene (reference sequence). This CDR3 comprises 14 residues. Trimming stripped 7 bases from V and 4 bases from J, with 16 bases between. CDR3 amino acids: CASNEGMGGYGYTF. The CDR3 DNA is TGTGCCAGCAATGAGGGGATGGGAGGCTATGGCTACACCTTC.

V gene TRBV10-1 combines with J gene TRBJ2-2, with 7 bases that match TRBD2. V lost 0 bases to trimming and J lost 5 bases; unmatched junction nucleotides: 9. The CDR3 is made up of 17 amino acids. Germline V lookup: CDR1 WNHNN, CDR2 SYGVQD (reference sequence). The CDR3 protein is CASSESRWEGKTGELFF. CDR3 nucleotide sequence: TGCGCCAGCAGTGAGTCGCGGTGGGAGGGGAAGACCGGGGAGCTGTTTTTT.